These 28 T cell receptor beta chains were sequenced from one sample in a study of T-cell memory formation after mild COVID-19. TCRdb fed the 5' RACE reads into MiXCR, producing one record per CDR3 protein. The sample lists approximately 340,000 distinct CDR3 sequences; around a sixth were seen once. What was sequenced was PBMCs or a T cell subset sorted from them (not recorded which). The receptors stem from a man between 18 and 29 years old who had mild COVID-19 (a few samples of this study predate the infection). Cell type and time point are not known.

This clonotype was seen many times. This chain uses TRBV5-1 with TRBJ2-2; D is undetermined. This CDR3 comprises 15 residues. The germline V and J ends were trimmed by 0 bases and 1 base, with 7 bases remaining between them. Germline CDR1 reads SGHRS; CDR2 reads YFSETQ. In DNA form, the CDR3 reads TGCGCCAGCAGCTTGGCGCTTATGAACACCGGGGAGCTGTTTTTT. Its translation is CASSLALMNTGELFF.

The chain employs TRBV6-2 or TRBV6-3 and TRBJ2-5, with 8 nucleotides matching TRBD2. The CDR3 covers 16 residues. V lost 2 bases, J lost 4 bases, and 9 bases stayed unmatched. Germline CDR1 and CDR2: MNHEY and SVGEGT. The CDR3: CASSYPDGGARETQYF. The CDR3 DNA is TGTGCCAGCAGTTACCCCGACGGGGGGGCCAGAGAGACCCAGTACTTC.

The chain carries TRBV7-2 and TRBJ1-5, with 10 bases identical to TRBD1. The CDR3 totals 16 residues. Trimming at V came to 3 bases and at J to 3 bases, leaving 5 bases not matched to a gene. The V gene's germline CDR1 is SGHTA and CDR2 FQGNSA. Written as DNA, the CDR3 is TGTGCCAGCAGCTTCGGGACAGGGGTTCCCAATCAGCCCCAGCATTTT. Its translation is CASSFGTGVPNQPQHF.

This clonotype was found a few times. One end of the junction fails to match germline, which may point to a read error. The chain links TRBV7-7 to TRBJ2-5; D is unclear. Germline loops: CDR1 SSHAT, CDR2 FNYEAQ (reference sequence). The CDR3 contains 13 residues. This CDR3 is CASSPPTRETQYF. DNA of the CDR3: TGTGCTAGCAGCCCCCCGACTCGAGAGACCCAGTACTTC.

This chain uses TRBV20-1 with TRBJ2-2, with D perhaps matching TRBD1 (5 bases). CDR3 length: 15 residues. Germline values: CDR1 DFQATT, CDR2 SNEGSKA (reference sequence). V was shortened by 0 bases and J by 2 bases, with 10 bases between the two germline ends. CDR3 coding DNA: TGCAGTGCTAGAGATCAACAGGATAACACCGGGGAGCTGTTTTTT. Its protein product is CSARDQQDNTGELFF.

The chain is built from TRBV6-6 and TRBJ2-5; the D is unclear. V lost 7 bases, J lost 0 bases, and 15 bases lay in between. CDR3 length equals 15 residues. Germline assignment: CDR1 MNHNY and CDR2 SVGAGI (reference sequence). Here the CDR3 reads CASNLQGPNQETQYF. The DNA of the CDR3 is TGTGCCAGCAACCTACAAGGGCCGAACCAAGAGACCCAGTACTTC.

This clonotype was detected only a few times. This chain connects TRBV13 to TRBJ2-4, with a possible D match to TRBD2 (6 bases). CDR3 length: 15 amino acids. Germline V CDR1 and CDR2: PRHDT, FYEKMQ (reference sequence). Trimming shortened V by 5 bases and J by 0 bases, and 11 bases separated the two germline ends. The CDR3 DNA is TGTGCCAGCAGCCGCGGGGCTCTAGCCAAAAACATTCAGTACTTC. Its translation: CASSRGALAKNIQYF. Full variable domain (remainder filled in from reference TRBV13 and TRBJ2-4): AAGVIQSPRHLIKEKRETATLKCYPIPRHDTVYWYQQGPGQDPQFLISFYEKMQSDKGSIPDRFSAQQFSDYHSELNMSSLELGDSALYFCASSRGALAKNIQYFGAGTRLSVL.

This clonotype was seen a few times. The J gene is TRBJ1-1, the V gene TRBV28; possible D gene TRBD1, 5 bases. The CDR3 is 15 amino acids. Looked up from germline, CDR1 is MDHEN and CDR2 is SYDVKM. Trimming removed 5 bases at V and 1 base at J, with 14 bases between. The CDR3 nucleotides are TGTGCCAGCAGTCCCCATCGGGGGTGGAACACTGAAGCTTTCTTT. This gives the protein CASSPHRGWNTEAFF.

This clonotype was counted a few times. V is TRBV5-1 and J is TRBJ2-7; D is undetermined. The CDR3 is made up of 13 amino acids. Trimming shortened V by 2 bases and J by 6 bases, and 12 bases separated the two germline ends. Germline V gives CDR1 SGHRS, CDR2 YFSETQ. The CDR3 sequence is CASSLGLSAEQYV. The CDR3 region has the DNA TGCGCCAGCAGCTTAGGTCTTTCCGCCGAGCAGTACGTC.

This clonotype was counted between two and nine times. J is TRBJ1-1 and V is TRBV7-9; D is uncertain. Germline CDR1 SEHNR, CDR2 FQNEAQ (reference sequence). V was pared by 10 bases and J by 3 bases, with 9 bases between. The CDR3 totals 11 residues. The CDR3 nucleotides are TGTGCCATCAACGGGGACACTGAAGCTTTCTTT. It translates to CAINGDTEAFF.

The rearrangement links TRBV4-3 to TRBJ2-1, with 8 bases lining up with TRBD1. The CDR3 sequence is 13 residues long. V trimming: 4 bases; J trimming: 9 bases; junction bases outside the gene matches: 5. CDR1 is LGHNA, CDR2 YSLEER, per germline. CDR3 region: CASSPTGASEQFF. DNA for the CDR3: TGCGCCAGCAGCCCGACAGGGGCCAGTGAGCAGTTCTTC.

The genes are TRBV25-1 and TRBJ1-2; D is unresolved. Looked up from germline, CDR1 is MGHDK and CDR2 is SYGVNS. There are 14 residues in the CDR3. Trimming removed 3 bases at V and 6 bases at J, with 14 bases between. CDR3 sequence (DNA): TGTGCCAGCAGTGATAGGTACAGCAGAAATGGCTACACCTTC. Translating it yields CASSDRYSRNGYTF.

The V gene is TRBV6-5, the J gene TRBJ2-5, with a weak D call TRBD1 (6 bases). The CDR3 runs 16 residues. V was cut by 6 bases and J by 5 bases, with 22 bases left in between. In germline, CDR1 is MNHEY, CDR2 SVGAGI. CDR3 amino acids: CASSLRPGHGGETQYF. CDR3 sequence (DNA): TGTGCCAGCAGCCTAAGACCGGGACATGGGGGCGAGACCCAGTACTTC.

The chain couples TRBV10-3 to TRBJ2-1, with 12 bases matching TRBD2. The CDR3 contains 15 residues. V dropped 6 bases and J dropped 9; count of bases not matched to a gene: 9. Germline-derived CDR1 and CDR2 are ENHRY and SYGVKD. The CDR3 region has the DNA TGTGCCATCAGCGCCGCTAGCGGGGGGGCCGGTGAGCAGTTCTTC. It codes for CAISAASGGAGEQFF.

This clonotype was observed a handful of times. The chain employs TRBV6-4 and TRBJ2-1; D could derive from TRBD1 or TRBD2 (7 bases each). With 6 bases removed from V and 7 bases from J, the gap between germline ends came to 16 bases. Germline V gives CDR1 MRHNA, CDR2 SNTAGT. This CDR3 contains 14 residues. CDR3 in DNA: TGTGCCAGCAGCGCCAGGGGGGGGCGGAATGAGCAGTTCTTC. It yields the protein CASSARGGRNEQFF.

This clonotype appeared a few times. The chain carries TRBV27 and TRBJ2-7; TRBD1 aligns across 7 bases. The germline gives CDR1 MNHEY, CDR2 SMNVEV (reference sequence). The V gene end was trimmed by 6 bases and the J gene end by 3 bases; junction bases not matched to a gene: 5. The CDR3 is 13 amino acids. CDR3 DNA: TGTGCCAGCAGCCGCAGACAGGGCTACGAGCAGTACGTC. Residues: CASSRRQGYEQYV.

J is TRBJ1-2 and V is TRBV6-5; D possibly corresponds to TRBD1 (6 bases). Germline CDR1 is MNHEY and CDR2 is SVGAGI. V was trimmed by 0 bases and J by 4 bases, leaving 12 bases between them. The CDR3 contains 15 residues. CDR3 sequence (DNA): TGTGCCAGCAGTTACTCATCCGGGGGCGGCTATGGCTACACCTTC. Amino acid sequence: CASSYSSGGGYGYTF.

In its sample, this clonotype was seen a few times. This chain connects TRBV6-6 to TRBJ1-5; D is undetermined. The CDR3 loop spans 15 amino acids. The V end was cut by 8 bases, the J end by 0 bases, with 14 bases between. Germline CDR1 and CDR2: MNHNY and SVGAGI (reference sequence). In nucleotides, the CDR3 is TGTGCCAGCTTACGGGAGCACTATAGCAATCAGCCCCAGCATTTT. Translated, it gives CASLREHYSNQPQHF.

The J gene is TRBJ1-5, the V gene TRBV7-2, with no clear D. Germline V lookup: CDR1 SGHTA, CDR2 FQGNSA. V lost 1 base and J 2 bases, leaving 15 bases between the germline ends. The CDR3 has 17 amino acids. CDR3 protein: CASSLGGRAGRNQPQHF. The CDR3 DNA reads TGTGCCAGCAGCTTAGGGGGTCGGGCGGGTCGCAATCAGCCCCAGCATTTT.

This clonotype has just a few counts. This chain joins TRBV4-3 and TRBJ2-7; 8 bases fit TRBD2. V was clipped by 3 bases and J by 5 bases; unmatched bases: 6. Germline loops: CDR1 LGHNA, CDR2 YSLEER. The CDR3 is made up of 14 amino acids. CDR3 DNA sequence: TGCGCCAGCAGCCAGGGACTAGTTAGCCACGAGCAGTACTTC. It codes for CASSQGLVSHEQYF.

The chain is built from TRBV7-2 and TRBJ2-5; 8 nucleotides match TRBD1. The J segment lost 2 bases and the V segment lost 5 bases, leaving 4 bases of the junction unmatched. Germline V lookup: CDR1 SGHTA, CDR2 FQGNSA. This CDR3 region has 14 residues. The chain's CDR3 is CASSQRQGQETQYF. CDR3 coding DNA: TGTGCCAGCAGCCAGCGACAGGGGCAAGAGACCCAGTACTTC.

The gene calls are TRBV2 and TRBJ2-3; TRBD1 is a possible D gene (6 bases). The CDR3 is made up of 12 amino acids. Germline values: CDR1 SNHLY, CDR2 FYNNEI. V was trimmed by 7 bases and J by 4 bases, leaving 9 bases between them. CDR3 region: CASNRVPDTQYF. Here the CDR3 DNA reads TGTGCCAGCAACAGGGTCCCAGATACGCAGTATTTT.

CDR3 coding DNA: TGTGCCAGCAGTTATGAGGCATCTGGGGCCAACGTCCTGACTTTC. Its translation is CASSYEASGANVLTF. This chain joins TRBV6-2 or TRBV6-3 and TRBJ2-6; no clear D gene. The germline gives CDR1 MNHEY, CDR2 SVGEGT. Trimming left V 3 bases short and J 1 base short, with 7 bases between. This CDR3 has 15 residues.

The table lists this clonotype with a few counts. The chain is built from TRBV12-3 or TRBV12-4 and TRBJ2-7; D may be TRBD2 (6 bases). Trimming stripped 6 bases from V and 3 bases from J, with 12 bases between. The CDR3 is 13 residues long. Written as DNA, the CDR3 is TGTGCCAGCAGCTACGCGGGGCGCTACGAGCAGTACGTC. This sequence encodes CASSYAGRYEQYV.

In its sample, this clonotype was seen a few times. V is TRBV20-1 and J is TRBJ2-7; 8 bases line up with TRBD2. The CDR3 has 13 amino acids. Germline CDR1 and CDR2: DFQATT and SNEGSKA (reference sequence). Losses at the gene ends were 6 bases for V and 3 bases for J; bases not matched to a gene: 7. The CDR3 reads CSASRGEGYEQYF. The CDR3 nucleotides are TGCAGTGCATCGCGGGGGGAAGGCTACGAGCAGTACTTC.

The V and J genes are TRBV5-1 and TRBJ1-1; TRBD1 is a possible D gene (5 bases). CDR1 is SGHRS, CDR2 YFSETQ, per germline. This CDR3 region has 14 residues. Between the trimmed V and J ends, which lost 3 bases and 4 bases, there was a span of 13 bases. DNA for the CDR3: TGCGCCAGCAGCTCGTTTTACGGGGGCACTGAAGCTTTCTTT. Residues: CASSSFYGGTEAFF.

This clonotype showed up just a few times. The V gene is TRBV5-1, the J gene TRBJ2-3; 8 positions agree with TRBD2. J lost 6 bases, V lost 1 base, and 10 bases had no gene match. Germline CDR1 and CDR2: SGHRS and YFSETQ. CDR3 size: 16 residues. The CDR3, as DNA: TGCGCCAGCAGCTTGATGGCCTCGGGGGGGTCGGATACGCAGTATTTT. Translated: CASSLMASGGSDTQYF. Drawing the rest from reference TRBV5-1 and TRBJ2-3, the complete variable domain is KAGVTQTPRYLIKTRGQQVTLSCSPISGHRSVSWYQQTPGQGLQFLFEYFSETQRNKGNFPGRFSGRQFSNSRSEMNVSTLELGDSALYLCASSLMASGGSDTQYFGPGTRLTVL.

The chain combines TRBV5-4 with TRBJ2-3, with 13 bases matching TRBD2. Germline CDR1 is SGHNT and CDR2 is YYREEE (reference sequence). The CDR3 contains 16 residues. J lost 5 bases, V lost 1 base, and 4 bases had no gene match. CDR3 amino acids: CASSLKLAGGQDTQYF. CDR3 sequence (DNA): TGTGCCAGCAGCTTGAAACTAGCGGGGGGGCAAGATACGCAGTATTTT.